This T cell receptor (beta chain) was sequenced during a study of human T cells and chemical hapten exposure. The time point was: patch test 3, about 24 weeks after DPC sensitization. Treatment in this sample: therapeutic diphenylcyclopropenone sensitization with weekly scalp DPC. Trimming took 1 base from V and 0 from J, leaving 7 bases between them. This CDR3 is built from 15 residues. CDR1 is SGHRS, CDR2 YFSETQ, per germline. TCRdb independently ran MiXCR on the RACE reads; one entry per CDR3 protein. The top ten hold about 2% of the sample, which has about 160,000 distinct CDR3 sequences, roughly 26% seen once.

The sample was whole blood, taken in connection with sensitization to the hapten diphenylcyclopropenone (DPC). The clonotype was recovered from a young woman with alopecia areata. Some clones in this sample may be carry-over from other donors' samples. The chain couples TRBV5-1 to TRBJ2-2; D remains unclear. CDR3 sequence reads: CASSLTPSNTGELFF. The CDR3 nucleotides read TGCGCCAGCAGCTTGACTCCGTCGAACACCGGGGAGCTGTTTTTT.